The clone carrying this T cell receptor beta chain was counted at least ten times. The antigen is undetermined. The data stem from a study of early T cells in non-severe SARS-CoV-2 infection. Across the whole study: Sequenced bulk RNA came from whole blood that was unsorted, and chains were unpaired. Study-level findings and limits: VDJdb matching skewed toward anti-spike CD8 responses, missing private and CD4 specificities.

This CDR3 contains 14 residues. V was clipped by 7 bases and J by 5 bases, with 15 bases between them. The germline gives CDR1 SNHLY, CDR2 FYNNEI. Attachment of unique molecular identifiers was made to individual cDNA molecules. TCRdb re-derived calls from the 5' RACE reads in MiXCR, one entry per CDR3 protein. The profile shows tens of thousands of distinct CDR3 sequences, approximately 9.5% of them singletons. The genes are TRBV2 and TRBJ2-1, with a possible D match to TRBD1 (5 bases). Source material: whole blood. The TCR sequence derives from an adult who was a healthcare worker with PCR-confirmed SARS-CoV-2 infection or an uninfected control (not recorded which). CDR3 sequence (DNA): TGTGCCAGCAAGGCAGGGCTCGGGCACAATGAGCAGTTCTTC. It encodes CASKAGLGHNEQFF.